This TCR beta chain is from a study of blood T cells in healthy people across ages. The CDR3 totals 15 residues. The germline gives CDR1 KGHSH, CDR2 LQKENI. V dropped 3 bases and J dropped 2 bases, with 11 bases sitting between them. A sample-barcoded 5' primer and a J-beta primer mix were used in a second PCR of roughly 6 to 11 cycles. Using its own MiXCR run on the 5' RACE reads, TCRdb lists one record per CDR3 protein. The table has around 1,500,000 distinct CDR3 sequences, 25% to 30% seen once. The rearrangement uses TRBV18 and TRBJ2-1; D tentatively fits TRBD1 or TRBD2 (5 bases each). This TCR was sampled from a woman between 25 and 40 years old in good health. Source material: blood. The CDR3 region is CASSPFGGTYNEQFF. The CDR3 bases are TGTGCCAGCTCACCGTTTGGGGGAACCTACAATGAGCAGTTCTTC.